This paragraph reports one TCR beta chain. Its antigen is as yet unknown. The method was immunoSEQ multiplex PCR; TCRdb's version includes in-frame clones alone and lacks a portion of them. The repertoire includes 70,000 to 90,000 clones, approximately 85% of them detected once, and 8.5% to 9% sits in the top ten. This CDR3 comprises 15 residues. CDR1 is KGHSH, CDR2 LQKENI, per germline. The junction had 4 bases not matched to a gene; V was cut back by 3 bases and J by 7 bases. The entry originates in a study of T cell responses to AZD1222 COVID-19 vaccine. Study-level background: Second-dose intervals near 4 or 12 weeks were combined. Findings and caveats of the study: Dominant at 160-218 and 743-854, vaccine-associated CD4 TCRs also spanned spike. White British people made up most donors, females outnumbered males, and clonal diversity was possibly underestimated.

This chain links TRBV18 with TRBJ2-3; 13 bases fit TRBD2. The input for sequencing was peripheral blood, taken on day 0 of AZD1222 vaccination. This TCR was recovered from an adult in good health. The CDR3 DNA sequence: TGTGCCAGCTCACCTGGACTAGCGGGGGATAATACGCAGTATTTT. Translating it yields CASSPGLAGDNTQYF.